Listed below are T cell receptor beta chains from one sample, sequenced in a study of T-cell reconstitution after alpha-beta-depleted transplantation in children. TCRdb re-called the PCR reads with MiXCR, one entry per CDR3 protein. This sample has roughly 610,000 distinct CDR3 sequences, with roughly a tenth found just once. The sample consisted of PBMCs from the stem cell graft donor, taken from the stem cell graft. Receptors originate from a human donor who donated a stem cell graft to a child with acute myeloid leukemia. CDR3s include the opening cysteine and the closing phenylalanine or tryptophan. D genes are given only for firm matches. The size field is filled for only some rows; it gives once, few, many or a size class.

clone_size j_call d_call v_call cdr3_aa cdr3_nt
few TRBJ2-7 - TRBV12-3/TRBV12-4 CASSQTLRTYEQYF TGTGCCAGCAGTCAGACTCTACGAACCTACGAGCAGTACTTC
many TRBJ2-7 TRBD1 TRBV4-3 CASSQGRQGSYEQYF TGCGCCAGCAGCCAGGGGAGACAGGGCTCCTACGAGCAGTACTTC
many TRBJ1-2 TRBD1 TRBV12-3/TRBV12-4 CASSLRLGGTGYGYTF TGTGCCAGCAGTTTACGATTAGGGGGGACAGGATATGGCTACACCTTC
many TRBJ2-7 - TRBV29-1 CSVAFRLGEQYF TGCAGCGTTGCGTTCAGGCTGGGTGAGCAGTACTTC
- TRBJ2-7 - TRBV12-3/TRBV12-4 CASSIRRGYEQYF TGTGCCAGCAGTATACGACGGGGCTACGAGCAGTACTTC
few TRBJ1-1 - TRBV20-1 CSAREQGVAEAFF TGCAGTGCTAGAGAACAAGGGGTGGCTGAAGCTTTCTTT
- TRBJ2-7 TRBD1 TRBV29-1 CSGAQGAAGEQYF TGCAGCGGAGCACAGGGGGCGGCAGGCGAGCAGTACTTC
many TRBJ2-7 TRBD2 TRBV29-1 CSVGLAGLQYF TGCAGCGTTGGACTAGCGGGGTTGCAATACTTC
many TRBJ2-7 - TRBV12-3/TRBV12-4 CASSSILRGEEQYF TGTGCCAGCAGTAGTATTTTGAGGGGCGAAGAGCAGTACTTC
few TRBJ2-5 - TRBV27 CASSFSTGGKETQYF TGTGCCAGCAGTTTTTCGACAGGAGGAAAAGAGACCCAGTACTTC
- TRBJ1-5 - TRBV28 CASSPGTNNQPQHF TGTGCCAGCAGTCCTGGGACAAACAATCAGCCCCAGCATTTT
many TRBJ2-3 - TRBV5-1 CASSSSEGTDTQYF TGCGCCAGCAGCTCCTCAGAGGGGACAGATACGCAGTATTTT
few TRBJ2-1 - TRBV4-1 CASSSSPTGASYNEQFF TGCGCCAGCAGCTCTTCTCCCACGGGAGCATCCTACAATGAGCAGTTCTTC
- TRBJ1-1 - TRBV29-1 CSVEERGGTNTEAFF TGCAGCGTTGAAGAGAGGGGAGGGACGAACACTGAAGCTTTCTTT
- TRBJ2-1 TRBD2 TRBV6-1 CASRRLAASYNEQFF TGTGCCAGCAGGAGACTAGCGGCCTCCTACAATGAGCAGTTCTTC
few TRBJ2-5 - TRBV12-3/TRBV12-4 CASSLAGLQETQYF TGTGCCAGCAGTTTAGCGGGACTTCAAGAGACCCAGTACTTC
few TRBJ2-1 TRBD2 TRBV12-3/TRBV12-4 CASSFLGLAATNEQFF TGTGCCAGCAGTTTTCTCGGTCTAGCGGCTACGAATGAGCAGTTCTTC
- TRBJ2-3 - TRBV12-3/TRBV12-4 CASSFVRDYFSTDTQYF TGTGCCAGCAGTTTTGTCCGGGATTACTTTAGCACAGATACGCAGTATTTT
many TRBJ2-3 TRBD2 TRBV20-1 CSAGSGLAGVTDTQYF TGCAGTGCTGGGTCAGGACTAGCGGGAGTCACAGATACGCAGTATTTT
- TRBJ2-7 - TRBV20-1 CSASPGPPTRQYF TGCAGTGCTAGCCCGGGACCGCCAACGAGGCAGTACTTC
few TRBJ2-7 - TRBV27 CASSLSGADFRSYEQYF TGTGCCAGCAGTTTATCGGGCGCAGATTTCCGATCCTACGAGCAGTACTTC
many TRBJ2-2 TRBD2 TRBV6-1 CASSEVPVGGANTGELFF TGTGCCAGCAGTGAAGTCCCAGTCGGGGGGGCGAACACCGGGGAGCTGTTTTTT
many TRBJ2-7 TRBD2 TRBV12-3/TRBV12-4 CASRGTSGPGYEQYF TGTGCCAGCAGGGGAACTAGCGGGCCCGGCTACGAGCAGTACTTC
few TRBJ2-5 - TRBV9 CASSVAEYQETQYF TGTGCCAGCAGCGTAGCAGAGTACCAAGAGACCCAGTACTTC